These T cell receptor beta chains were read from a single sample in a study of cytomegalovirus exposure and HLA in healthy donors. TCRdb keeps only in-frame clones here, not all; method: immunoSEQ multiplex PCR. The top ten clones hold about 3.4% of a sample with 90,000 to 120,000 clones, 70% to 80% of them seen once. Sequencing used PBMCs. The receptor set was obtained from a woman aged 40 to 50 in good health and CMV-seronegative. Each CDR3 is given with its conserved first and last residue. The order of the fields is V gene, clone size, D gene, J gene, CDR3 DNA, CDR3 protein. D genes are given only for firm matches. Clone size, where shown, is once, few, many, or a class for clones that have expanded.

v_call: TRBV28
clone_size: few
d_call: -
j_call: TRBJ1-5
cdr3_nt: TGTGCCAGCACGGCCGGGGGTGAGAGCAATCAGCCCCAGCATTTT
cdr3_aa: CASTAGGESNQPQHF

v_call: TRBV19
clone_size: -
d_call: TRBD2
j_call: TRBJ2-5
cdr3_nt: TGTGCCAGTAGCTTTAGCGGGGGAGATCAAGAGACCCAGTACTTC
cdr3_aa: CASSFSGGDQETQYF

v_call: TRBV15
clone_size: few
d_call: TRBD1
j_call: TRBJ2-2
cdr3_nt: TGTGCCACCAGCAGAGGACAGGGGGCCACCGGGGAGCTGTTTTTT
cdr3_aa: CATSRGQGATGELFF

v_call: TRBV6-1
clone_size: -
d_call: TRBD2
j_call: TRBJ2-1
cdr3_nt: TGTGCCAGCAGTGGCACCGGGCGGGAGGAAAGGAATGAGCAGTTCTTC
cdr3_aa: CASSGTGREERNEQFF

v_call: TRBV4-2
clone_size: -
d_call: -
j_call: TRBJ2-1
cdr3_nt: TGTGCCAGCAGCCAAGTCCTCTTTGTCGAGCAGTTCTTC
cdr3_aa: CASSQVLFVEQFF

v_call: TRBV27
clone_size: -
d_call: TRBD2
j_call: TRBJ2-2
cdr3_nt: TGTGCCAGCAGTCCTCATAGCGGGAGGGGGACCGGGGAGCTGTTTTTT
cdr3_aa: CASSPHSGRGTGELFF

v_call: TRBV2
clone_size: once
d_call: TRBD1
j_call: TRBJ2-6
cdr3_nt: TGTGCCAGCAGGGAGACAGGGGGCGCTGGGGCCAACGTCCTGACTTTC
cdr3_aa: CASRETGGAGANVLTF

v_call: TRBV25-1
clone_size: few
d_call: TRBD1
j_call: TRBJ2-3
cdr3_nt: TGTGCCAGCAGTCGGCAGGGGGCCACAGATACGCAGTATTTT
cdr3_aa: CASSRQGATDTQYF

v_call: TRBV4-3
clone_size: -
d_call: -
j_call: TRBJ2-3
cdr3_nt: TGCGCCAGCAGCCAAGTCGGAGTCACAGATACGCAGTATTTT
cdr3_aa: CASSQVGVTDTQYF

v_call: TRBV10-3
clone_size: once
d_call: -
j_call: TRBJ2-1
cdr3_nt: TGTGCCATACACAGGGAAGCGGACAATGAGCAGTTCTTC
cdr3_aa: CAIHREADNEQFF

v_call: TRBV7-2
clone_size: -
d_call: TRBD2
j_call: TRBJ2-7
cdr3_nt: TGTGCCAGCAGCGTTAGGGGGGGGACTAGCGGTCCTTACGAGCAGTACTTC
cdr3_aa: CASSVRGGTSGPYEQYF